Listed below are T cell receptor beta chains from one sample, sequenced in a study of T-cell reconstitution after alpha-beta-depleted transplantation in children. One entry per CDR3 protein, called by TCRdb with MiXCR from the PCR reads. The repertoire holds about 980,000 distinct CDR3 sequences, around 30% seen once, with approximately 30% in the top ten. Specimen: PBMCs, mostly from graft donor cells, collected 360 days after TCRalphabeta/CD19-depleted stem cell transplant. Receptors originate from a boy under three years old who had a stem cell transplant for SCID, so the T cells may come from the graft donor. Both conserved end residues are part of each CDR3. The order of the fields is D gene, V gene, J gene, CDR3 length, clone size, CDR3 DNA, CDR3 protein. A D gene is named only where the DNA matches it firmly. Expanded clones are given a class, and other clones once, few, many or no size at all.

>-|TRBV18|TRBJ1-4|14|-
TGTGCCAGCTCACCAACTTCCGTCAACGAAAAACTGTTTTTT
CASSPTSVNEKLFF
>-|TRBV2|TRBJ2-4|12|-
TGTGCCAGCAGGGATGGAGGAAACATTCAGTACTTC
CASRDGGNIQYF
>TRBD1|TRBV10-2|TRBJ2-7|14|few
TGCGCCAGCAGTGGAGGGGACAGGGTCCCTCGTTGGAACTTC
CASSGGDRVPRWNF
>-|TRBV29-1|TRBJ2-4|14|few
TGCAGCGTTGAAGCCGACCGCAGAGAAAACATTCAGTACTTC
CSVEADRRENIQYF
>-|TRBV20-1|TRBJ2-7|13|few
TGCAGTGCTAGTGAGGGTGGGGGTTACGAGCAGTACTTC
CSASEGGGYEQYF
>-|TRBV10-3|TRBJ2-3|16|-
TGTGCCATCAGTACCACGGGCAGAGGATCCACAGATACGCAGTATTTT
CAISTTGRGSTDTQYF
>TRBD2|TRBV5-1|TRBJ2-3|14|-
TGCGCCAGCCTCCGGGAGGCGTACACAGATACGCAGTATTTT
CASLREAYTDTQYF
>-|TRBV10-3|TRBJ2-3|16|-
TGTGCCATCAGTGGCAAAGGACCCCCTACGGCCGATACGCAGTATTTT
CAISGKGPPTADTQYF
>TRBD2|TRBV3-1|TRBJ2-1|14|-
TGTGCCAGCAGCCAATGGACTAGCGGCAATGAGCAGTTCTTC
CASSQWTSGNEQFF
>-|TRBV12-3/TRBV12-4|TRBJ2-7|12|-
TGTGCCAGCAGTCCCCGGAGGTCTGAGCAGTACTTC
CASSPRRSEQYF
>-|TRBV5-6|TRBJ2-4|15|-
TGTGCCAGCAGCTTAAACCGGGAACCCAAAAACATTCAGTACTTC
CASSLNREPKNIQYF
>-|TRBV10-3|TRBJ2-7|14|-
TGTGCCATCAGTGAGGCGGAGGGAATATACGAGCAGTACTTC
CAISEAEGIYEQYF
>-|TRBV3-1|TRBJ2-3|16|-
TGTGCCAGCAGCCAAGGGGGCAGGGGTAGCACAGATACGCAGTATTTT
CASSQGGRGSTDTQYF
>-|TRBV20-1|TRBJ2-5|12|-
TGCAGTGCTGAAAAGACTAGGCAGACCCAGTACTTC
CSAEKTRQTQYF
>-|TRBV7-9|TRBJ1-6|14|few
TGTGCCAGCAGCTTACTCCAGGGGAATTCACCCCTCCACTTT
CASSLLQGNSPLHF
>TRBD1|TRBV4-3|TRBJ2-3|15|-
TGCGCCAGCAGCCTCCGCAGGGGGCGCACAGATACGCAGTATTTT
CASSLRRGRTDTQYF
>-|TRBV20-1|TRBJ2-7|14|few
TGCAGTGCTAGCGACATCTCTCGCTCCTACGAGCAGTACTTC
CSASDISRSYEQYF
>-|TRBV5-6|TRBJ2-3|16|few
TGTGCCAGCAGCACCTATAAGATGCCGGAGACAGATACGCAGTATTTT
CASSTYKMPETDTQYF
>-|TRBV4-2|TRBJ2-1|13|few
TGTGCCAGCAGCCAGGGACCCGGATCCCCGCAGTTCTTC
CASSQGPGSPQFF
>TRBD1|TRBV11-1|TRBJ2-1|14|few
TGTGCCAGCAGCCCGGACAGGGTGGGGAATGAGCAGTTCTTC
CASSPDRVGNEQFF
>-|TRBV4-3|TRBJ1-4|14|few
TGCGCCAGCAGCCAAGATGTTCGGCATGAAAAACTGTTTTTT
CASSQDVRHEKLFF
>-|TRBV30|TRBJ2-1|12|-
TGTGCCTGGACGGCCGGCGATTATGAGCAGTTCTTC
CAWTAGDYEQFF
>-|TRBV5-1|TRBJ2-7|14|-
TGCGCCAGCAGCTTGGTGCAGGGCCTAGGCGAGCAGTACTTC
CASSLVQGLGEQYF
>TRBD1|TRBV29-1|TRBJ2-4|17|-
TGCAGCGTGACCGGGACAGGGGGATTTATGGCCAAAAACATTCAGTACTTC
CSVTGTGGFMAKNIQYF
>-|TRBV12-5|TRBJ2-7|12|-
TGTGCTAGTGGTTTGGCCACAGGCGAGCAGTACTTC
CASGLATGEQYF
>TRBD2|TRBV20-1|TRBJ2-4|12|few
TGCAGTGCTAGACCGGGAGGAGACATTCAGTACTTC
CSARPGGDIQYF
>TRBD2|TRBV12-3/TRBV12-4|TRBJ2-2|20|-
TGTGCCAGCAGTTTAGGAACTAGCGGGGGGAATTACGGTCGGGGCGGGGAGCTGTTTTTT
CASSLGTSGGNYGRGGELFF
>-|TRBV10-3|TRBJ2-3|15|few
TGTGCCATCAGTGAGTCGAATTTAGGCGGGAATACGCAGTATTTT
CAISESNLGGNTQYF
>TRBD2|TRBV5-1|TRBJ2-7|13|few
TGCGCCAGCAGCCCAGCGGGGGTTTACGAGCAGTACTTC
CASSPAGVYEQYF
>TRBD2|TRBV7-3|TRBJ2-1|16|many
TGTGCCAGCAGCTTGGGGCGGACTAGAATTTTAGATGAGCAGTTCTTC
CASSLGRTRILDEQFF
>-|TRBV27|TRBJ2-7|14|few
TGTGCCAGCAGTTTACTGGACAGTCAGTACGAGCAGTACTTC
CASSLLDSQYEQYF
>-|TRBV7-9|TRBJ2-5|13|-
TGTGCCAGCAGCTTCCCAGCGTCCGAGACCCAGTACTTC
CASSFPASETQYF
>TRBD2|TRBV29-1|TRBJ2-1|18|-
TGCAGCGTTGCGGGACTAGCGGGCGTCGAACTGAATAGCAATGAGCAGTTCTTC
CSVAGLAGVELNSNEQFF
>-|TRBV25-1|TRBJ2-5|14|-
TGTGCCAGCAACAGGATGGGGGGGCCAGAGACCCAGTACTTC
CASNRMGGPETQYF
>-|TRBV12-3/TRBV12-4|TRBJ1-4|15|-
TGTGCCAGCAGTACTCGATCGCCAACTAATGAAAAACTGTTTTTT
CASSTRSPTNEKLFF
>-|TRBV6-1|TRBJ2-5|15|-
TGTGCCAGCAGACCTGAAGGGGGGGTGTTGGGGACCCAGTACTTC
CASRPEGGVLGTQYF
>-|TRBV28|TRBJ2-3|17|-
TGTGCCAGCAGTTTATCAGGGGCCAATATGTACACAGATACGCAGTATTTT
CASSLSGANMYTDTQYF
>-|TRBV12-3/TRBV12-4|TRBJ1-3|14|few
TGTGCCAGCAGTCCCTCGCCATTGGGAAACACCATATATTTT
CASSPSPLGNTIYF
>-|TRBV10-3|TRBJ2-7|12|-
TGTGCCATCAGTGCGAGCCTAATCGAGCAGTACTTC
CAISASLIEQYF
>TRBD1|TRBV5-1|TRBJ1-1|15|-
TGCGCCAGCAGCCCTCAGCCGGGACAGGGGGTTGAAGCTTTCTTT
CASSPQPGQGVEAFF
>-|TRBV2|TRBJ2-7|14|-
TGTGCCAGCAGTGAAACCACCCGGGTCTACGAGCAGTACTTC
CASSETTRVYEQYF
>-|TRBV5-6|TRBJ2-5|17|few
TGTGCCAGCAGCTGGGGGTCAAGATCCACTTTCCAAGGGACCCAGTACTTC
CASSWGSRSTFQGTQYF